The 32 T cell receptor beta chains below were found in one sample sequenced in a study of tumor and adjacent non-tumor tissue in lung cancer. This sample's RNA came from whole unsorted tissue. Three rounds of nested PCR, following a modified ARM-PCR protocol, produced the TCRbeta library. TCRdb re-called the multiplex PCR reads through MiXCR, storing one row per CDR3 protein. In the table there are approximately 90,000 distinct CDR3 sequences, around two thirds of which are singletons. The sequenced sample consisted of lung tumor tissue. The receptors derive from an older man with non-small cell lung cancer.

This clonotype was counted many times. CDR3 in DNA: TGTGCCAGCGGGTACTACCGGGACCGCGGTTACAATGAGCAGTTCTTC. It yields the protein CASGYYRDRGYNEQFF. This sequence joins TRBV5-5 and TRBJ2-1; D is tentatively TRBD1 or TRBD2 (5 bases each). Germline assignment: CDR1 SGHKS and CDR2 YYEKEE (reference sequence). CDR3 length equals 16 residues. Trimming stripped 7 bases from V and 4 bases from J, with 21 bases between.

The chain couples TRBV20-1 to TRBJ2-3, with 9 bases that match TRBD2. V trimming: 0 bases; J trimming: 1 base; junction bases outside the gene matches: 8. Per germline, CDR1 DFQATT and CDR2 SNEGSKA (reference sequence). This CDR3 region has 17 residues. The CDR3: CSARDGTSPSRTDTQYF. Here the CDR3 DNA reads TGCAGTGCTAGAGATGGGACTAGCCCTTCTCGCACAGATACGCAGTATTTT.

This clonotype was picked up one time. A much more abundant neighbour one base away suggests this may be a read error. The chain uses TRBV13 and TRBJ1-2, with TRBD1 matching 7 bases. CDR3 size: 18 residues. Looked up from germline, CDR1 is PRHDT and CDR2 is FYEKMQ (reference sequence). V dropped 4 bases and J dropped 4; count of bases not matched to a gene: 18. The CDR3 DNA sequence: TGTGCCAGCAGCTCGAGGTCCGAGACAGGGTCAATAATCTATGGCTACACCTTC. This encodes CASSSRSETGSIIYGYTF.

As to this clonotype: Its ends do not fully match the called genes, so a read error is possible. This rearrangement joins TRBV28 to TRBJ2-1, with 15 bases fitting TRBD2. The CDR3 is 17 residues long. Germline CDR1 and CDR2: MDHEN and SYDVKM. CDR3 region: CTSSHRTSGGAGNEQFF. As DNA, the CDR3 is TGTACCAGCAGTCACCGGACTAGCGGGGGGGCGGGCAATGAGCAGTTCTTC. The whole variable domain, filled in from reference TRBV28 and TRBJ2-1, reads DVKVTQSSRYLVKRTGEKVFLECVQDMDHENMFWYRQDPGLGLRLIYFSYDVKMKEKGDIPEGYSVSREKKERFSLILESASTNQTSMYLCTSSHRTSGGAGNEQFFGPGTRLTVL.

In the case of this clonotype: One end of the junction is discordant with germline, which a read error may explain. The rearrangement joins TRBV12-3 or TRBV12-4 to TRBJ2-3; tentative D call: TRBD2 (5 bases). The CDR3 is made up of 16 amino acids. As DNA, the CDR3 is TGTGCCGGCAGTTTACGCGGGTGGGCTCGTACAGATACGCAGTATTTT. This sequence encodes CAGSLRGWARTDTQYF.

Comment on this clonotype: Relative to the germline gene, one junction end is altered; a read error may explain this. The CDR3 region has the DNA TGTACCAGCAGTTACTCGCGGATAGACAACTATGGCTACACCTTC. It translates to CTSSYSRIDNYGYTF. J is TRBJ1-2 and V is TRBV6-5, with D uncertain. CDR1 is MNHEY, CDR2 SVGAGI, per germline. There are 15 residues in the CDR3.

This clonotype has a handful of counts. This may stem from a read error, because a much larger clone lies one nucleotide away. The rearrangement uses TRBV30 and TRBJ2-4, with a weak D call TRBD1 (7 bases). The CDR3 covers 15 residues. V dropped 0 bases and J dropped 7 bases, with 16 bases sitting between them. CDR1 is GTSNPN and CDR2 is SVGIG in the germline V gene (reference sequence). The CDR3 DNA follows: TGTGCCTGGAGTGTGCAGGGGGGATTGAATAACATTCAGTACTTC. This translates into CAWSVQGGLNNIQYF.

Worth noting for this clonotype: Because it lacks the conserved phenylalanine or tryptophan at the end, this CDR3 is likely a read error. The V gene is TRBV29-1, the J gene TRBJ1-1, with no clear D. Germline assignment: CDR1 SQVTM and CDR2 ANQGSEA. The CDR3 is 12 residues long. This chain's CDR3 is CSVGEWGTGAFS. CDR3 DNA: TGCAGCGTAGGCGAGTGGGGAACTGGAGCTTTCTCT.

The gene calls are TRBV28 and TRBJ2-3; D is unresolved. Looked up from germline, CDR1 is MDHEN and CDR2 is SYDVKM. The CDR3 extends over 17 amino acids. Trimming removed 2 bases at V and 3 bases at J, with 18 bases between. In nucleotides, the CDR3 is TGTGCCAGCAGTTTAGGGCCTCATCAGGTAGGGACAGATACGCAGTATTTT. Translating gives CASSLGPHQVGTDTQYF.

This clonotype has a single count. A much larger clone lies one base from this, so it may be a read error. V gene TRBV2 combines with J gene TRBJ2-2, with a tentative D call TRBD2 (6 bases). Germline values: CDR1 SNHLY, CDR2 FYNNEI. The CDR3 is 15 amino acids. V shed 5 bases and J shed 4 bases, with 14 bases lying between them. The CDR3 here is CASSPRESTTGELFF. Written as DNA, the CDR3 is TGTGCCAGCAGTCCCCGGGAGTCAACCACCGGGGAGCTGTTTTTT.

This clonotype was picked up many times. V and J are TRBV6-6 and TRBJ1-3; 8 nucleotides align to TRBD1. The CDR3 extends over 16 amino acids. Germline loops: CDR1 MNHNY, CDR2 SVGAGI (reference sequence). The V segment lost 3 bases and the J segment 1 base; nucleotides outside the gene matches: 5. This CDR3 reads CASSYGRTGSGNTIYF. The CDR3 nucleotides read TGTGCCAGCAGTTATGGTCGGACAGGGTCTGGAAACACCATATATTTT.

This clonotype was observed once. One end of the junction is discordant with germline, which a read error may explain. The chain is built from TRBV11-2 and TRBJ2-2; the D call may be TRBD1 or TRBD2 (5 bases each). Per the germline V gene, CDR1 is SGHAT and CDR2 is FQNNGV. The CDR3 runs 15 residues. CDR3 loop: CASSSEAVAAGQLFF. DNA for the CDR3: TGTGCCAGCAGCTCAGAAGCGGTTGCGGCAGGGCAGCTTTTTTTT.

This clonotype was found a few times. The chain combines TRBV5-1 with TRBJ2-5, with 8 bases lining up with TRBD2. Unmatched junction bases numbered 6, after V lost 0 bases and J lost 2 bases. The CDR3 loop spans 16 amino acids. Germline CDR1 is SGHRS and CDR2 is YFSETQ. The DNA for the CDR3 is TGCGCCAGCAGCTTGGTATCGGCGGGGGGACAAGAGACCCAGTACTTC. Residues: CASSLVSAGGQETQYF.

Worth noting for this clonotype: This may come from a read error, since a much larger clone is one base off. This rearrangement joins TRBV5-5 to TRBJ1-5; D gene unclear. Germline CDR1 and CDR2: SGHKS and YYEKEE (reference sequence). CDR3 size: 13 residues. CDR3 in DNA: TGTGCCGGCAGCTTATTTAGCAATCAGCCCCGGCATTTT. As protein: CAGSLFSNQPRHF.

Comment on this clonotype: One junction end disagrees with the germline gene, perhaps due to a read error. The gene calls are TRBV12-3 or TRBV12-4 and TRBJ1-1; no clear D. The CDR3 has 12 amino acids. This chain's CDR3 is CATEEMNTEAFF. In nucleotides, the CDR3 is TGCGCGACGGAGGAGATGAACACTGAAGCTTTCTTT.

On this clonotype: Since the CDR3 does not end with the conserved phenylalanine or tryptophan, this likely comes from a read error. The V and J genes are TRBV11-2 and TRBJ2-7; possible D gene TRBD1, 6 bases. The CDR3 is made up of 13 amino acids. Germline V gene data show CDR1 as SGHAT and CDR2 as FQNNGV. This CDR3 reads CVSSIVRGHEQYS. The CDR3 DNA is TGTGTCAGCAGCATAGTCAGGGGCCACGAGCAGTACTCC.

In regard to this clonotype: A read error may explain this, as a much larger clone is one base away. This chain links TRBV7-8 with TRBJ2-1; D is possibly TRBD1 (6 bases). Looked up from germline, CDR1 is SGHVS and CDR2 is FQNEAQ. This CDR3 is built from 15 residues. The DNA of the CDR3 is TGTGCCAGCAACTTAAGACGCAGGGGCGAAAATGAGCAGTTCTTC. Encoded protein: CASNLRRRGENEQFF.

This clonotype was seen a few times. The CDR3 end shows no conserved phenylalanine or tryptophan, and so a read error is likely. This chain connects TRBV11-2 to TRBJ2-7, with TRBD1 matching 10 bases. Germline CDR1 and CDR2: SGHAT and FQNNGV. V lost 9 bases, J lost 4 bases, and 9 bases stayed unmatched. This CDR3 has 14 residues. The CDR3 nucleotides read TGTGCCAGTAGCCCAAGGACAGGGGGGTACGAGCAGTACTTA. Residues: CASSPRTGGYEQYL.

With regard to this clonotype: This CDR3 is missing its conserved last phenylalanine or tryptophan, likely due to a read error. No DNA is shown, since the ends of the CDR3 on it are uncertain; the CDR3 is the one TCRdb lists. This rearrangement joins TRBV6-1 to TRBJ2-7. The CDR3 length equals 13 residues, ends included. Germline V CDR1 and CDR2: MNHNS, SASEGT. Here the CDR3 reads CASSGGSSYEKYL.

This clonotype has at least ten counts. The J gene is TRBJ2-1, the V gene TRBV12-3 or TRBV12-4; 7 bases agree with TRBD2. Trimming at V came to 5 bases and at J to 4 bases, leaving 8 bases not matched to a gene. The CDR3 sequence is 15 residues long. The DNA of the CDR3 is TGTGCCAGCAGTGAACTAGCGAGAAGTTACAATGAGCAGTTCTTC. Protein product: CASSELARSYNEQFF.

With respect to this clonotype: The junction differs from germline at one of its ends, possibly a read error. The chain has TRBV29-1 and TRBJ1-4; no definite D call. This CDR3 contains 13 residues. The germline gives CDR1 SQVTM, CDR2 ANQGSEA. CDR3 DNA sequence: TGTAGCGCCGTCGATCTCATTGGAGAAAAACTGTTTTTT. It is translated as CSAVDLIGEKLFF.

This clonotype was counted at least ten times. J is TRBJ2-2 and V is TRBV6-5; unclear D gene. The CDR3 is 13 residues long. The V gene's germline CDR1 is MNHEY and CDR2 SVGAGI. The ends were cut back, 0 bases at V and 7 bases at J, with 6 bases in the middle. CDR3 sequence: CASSYSERGELFF. The CDR3 bases are TGTGCCAGCAGTTACTCGGAGCGCGGGGAGCTGTTTTTT.

This chain connects TRBV4-1 to TRBJ2-2; TRBD1 matches at 8 bases. The J segment lost 3 bases and the V segment lost 8 bases, leaving 11 bases of the junction unmatched. The V gene's germline CDR1 is MGHRA and CDR2 YSYEKL. This CDR3 spans 16 amino acids. The CDR3 bases are TGCGCCAGCGGCCCGCGGACAGGGAGCTACACCGGGGAGCTGTTTTTT. It translates to CASGPRTGSYTGELFF.

This clonotype was picked up many times. The gene calls are TRBV5-1 and TRBJ2-2; TRBD2 might be the D (6 bases). V was trimmed by 2 bases and J by 1 base, leaving 9 bases between them. This CDR3 contains 15 residues. CDR1 SGHRS and CDR2 YFSETQ come from the germline V gene. In DNA form, the CDR3 reads TGCGCCAGCAGCTTTAGCGGAGTGAACACCGGGGAGCTGTTTTTT. Residues: CASSFSGVNTGELFF.

This clonotype was picked up many times. The chain couples TRBV7-2 to TRBJ2-4; D is unresolved. The germline V and J ends were trimmed by 2 bases and 8 bases, with 16 bases remaining between them. Germline V gives CDR1 SGHTA, CDR2 FQGNSA. This CDR3 contains 15 residues. The CDR3 here is CASSLRSNRGDIQYF. In nucleotides, the CDR3 is TGTGCCAGCAGCTTACGGTCCAACCGTGGGGACATTCAGTACTTC.

Points on this clonotype: Germline is not matched at one junction end, which may reflect a read error. The CDR3 nucleotides read TGCGCAAGCAGCTCACAGGGATCTGCGGATATGCAGTATTTT. This translates into CASSSQGSADMQYF. This chain uses TRBV4-1 with TRBJ2-3; TRBD1 is a possible D gene (6 bases). Germline-derived CDR1 and CDR2 are MGHRA and YSYEKL. The CDR3 extends over 14 amino acids.

This clonotype showed up many times. V and J are TRBV29-1 and TRBJ1-1; 10 bases align to TRBD1. J lost 10 bases, V lost 2 bases, and 10 bases had no gene match. Germline-derived CDR1 and CDR2 are SQVTM and ANQGSEA. This CDR3 has 14 residues. CDR3: CSVERKDRGPGAFF. For the CDR3, the DNA is TGCAGCGTTGAAAGAAAAGACAGGGGGCCGGGAGCTTTCTTT. Full variable domain (outside the CDR3, taken from reference TRBV29-1 and TRBJ1-1): SAVISQKPSRDICQRGTSLTIQCQVDSQVTMMFWYRQQPGQSLTLIATANQGSEATYESGFVIDKFPISRPNLTFSTLTVSNMSPEDSSIYLCSVERKDRGPGAFFGQGTRLTVV.

This clonotype was seen a few times. A read error may be the cause here, since a much bigger clone is one base away. The chain joins TRBV5-5 to TRBJ1-2, with 8 bases that match TRBD1. This CDR3 has 14 residues. The ends lost 7 bases at V and 3 bases at J; junction bases unmatched: 8. Germline loops: CDR1 SGHKS, CDR2 YYEKEE (reference sequence). The CDR3 loop reads CASATGGPDYGYTF. The CDR3 nucleotides are TGTGCCAGCGCCACAGGGGGACCTGACTATGGCTACACCTTC.

As regards this clonotype: A read error may be the cause here, since a much bigger clone is one base away. The J gene is TRBJ1-2, the V gene TRBV20-1; D possibly corresponds to TRBD1 (5 bases). The CDR3 loop spans 11 amino acids. Germline CDR1 and CDR2: DFQATT and SNEGSKA (reference sequence). The DNA of the CDR3 is TGCAGAGCTGGCCGCAGGGCTGGCTACACCTTC. Amino acids: CRAGRRAGYTF.

Turning to this clonotype: Its ends do not fully match the called genes, so a read error is possible. The rearrangement uses TRBV11-2 and TRBJ2-2; 9 positions match TRBD1. In germline, CDR1 is SGHAT, CDR2 FQNNGV. CDR3 length equals 18 residues. CDR3 DNA: TGTGCCAACAGCTTATACTGGACAGGGGTCCTGAATACCGGGGAGCTATTTTTT. Translated: CANSLYWTGVLNTGELFF.

This clonotype was seen ten or more times. This chain connects TRBV29-1 to TRBJ2-3, with 7 bases fitting TRBD2. There are 13 residues in the CDR3. CDR1 is SQVTM, CDR2 ANQGSEA, per germline. J gave up 1 base and V 5 bases, and 3 bases lay outside the gene matches. In DNA form, the CDR3 reads TGCAGCGTTCGTGCGGGGGGCACAGATACGCAGTATTTT. Amino acid sequence: CSVRAGGTDTQYF.

Note on this clonotype: A much larger clonotype is one base distant, so this may be a read error. This chain joins TRBV20-1 and TRBJ1-5; unclear D gene. The CDR3 is 12 amino acids. Germline loops: CDR1 DFQATT, CDR2 SNEGSKA (reference sequence). The CDR3: CNVWQSNQPQHF. The CDR3 DNA follows: TGCAATGTATGGCAGTCCAATCAGCCCCAGCATTTT.